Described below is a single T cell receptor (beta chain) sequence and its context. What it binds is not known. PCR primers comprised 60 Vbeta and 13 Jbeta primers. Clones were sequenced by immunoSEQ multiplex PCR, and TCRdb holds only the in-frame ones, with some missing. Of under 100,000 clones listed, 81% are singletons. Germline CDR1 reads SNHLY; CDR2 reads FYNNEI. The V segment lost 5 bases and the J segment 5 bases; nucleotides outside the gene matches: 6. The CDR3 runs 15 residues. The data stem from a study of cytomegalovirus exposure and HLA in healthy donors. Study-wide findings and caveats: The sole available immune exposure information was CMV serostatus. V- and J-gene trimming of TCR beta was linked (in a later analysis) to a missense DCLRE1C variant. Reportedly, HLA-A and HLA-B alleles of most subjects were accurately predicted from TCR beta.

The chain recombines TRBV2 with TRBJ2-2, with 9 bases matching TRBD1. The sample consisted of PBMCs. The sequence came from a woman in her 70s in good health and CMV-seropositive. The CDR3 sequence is CASSQQGARTGELFF. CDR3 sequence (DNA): TGTGCCAGCAGTCAACAGGGGGCTCGTACCGGGGAGCTGTTTTTT.